Presented here are 22 T cell receptor beta chains from one specimen sequenced in a study of CD8 T cells in Susac syndrome. A quantity of about 0.5 to 1 ug RNA underwent reverse transcription using random hexamers. One entry per CDR3 protein, called by TCRdb with MiXCR from the immunoSEQ multiplex PCR reads. The sample has about 200,000 distinct CDR3 sequences, roughly 94% seen once; the top ten hold approximately 0.081%. Source material: CD4+ T cells from PBMCs. The receptors originated from a human donor with multiple sclerosis.

The gene calls are TRBV4-1 and TRBJ1-2; 8 nucleotides line up with TRBD1. This CDR3 spans 18 amino acids. The germline CDR1 and CDR2 sequences are MGHRA and YSYEKL. V was clipped by 3 bases and J by 0 bases; unmatched bases: 12. The chain's CDR3 is CASSHLSRDRTANYGYTF. As DNA, the CDR3 is TGCGCCAGCAGCCACCTCTCCCGGGACAGGACCGCTAACTATGGCTACACCTTC.

The chain recombines TRBV29-1 with TRBJ2-1, with 9 bases identical to TRBD1. Germline CDR1 SQVTM, CDR2 ANQGSEA. Trimming removed 6 bases from V and 5 bases from J; junction bases left unmatched: 5. CDR3 length equals 13 residues. CDR3 amino acids: CSVDRGINNEQFF. The CDR3 DNA is TGCAGCGTGGACAGGGGAATCAACAATGAGCAGTTCTTC.

The gene calls are TRBV29-1 and TRBJ1-1; 10 bases match TRBD1. The CDR3 spans 13 residues. The trim removed 8 bases at V and 1 base at J, leaving 4 bases unmatched. The germline CDR1 and CDR2 sequences are SQVTM and ANQGSEA. Written as DNA, the CDR3 is TGCAGCTCGACAGGGGGCGCGAACACTGAAGCTTTCTTT. Residues: CSSTGGANTEAFF.

The chain has TRBV5-4 and TRBJ2-7, with 10 bases identical to TRBD1. Germline V gene data show CDR1 as SGHNT and CDR2 as YYREEE (reference sequence). V was pared by 5 bases and J by 2 bases, with 7 bases of the junction left unmatched. The CDR3 has 15 residues. As DNA, the CDR3 is TGTGCCAGCAGTGCGGGACAGGGGAACACCTACGAGCAGTACGTC. Its translation: CASSAGQGNTYEQYV.

The V call is TRBV29-1, the J call TRBJ1-1; D remains unclear. Trimming shortened V by 1 base and J by 1 base, and 13 bases separated the two germline ends. This CDR3 is built from 15 residues. Germline V gene sequence: CDR1 SQVTM, CDR2 ANQGSEA. DNA for the CDR3: TGCAGCGTTGAAGGCTGGGTACCTCCGAACACTGAAGCTTTCTTT. This encodes CSVEGWVPPNTEAFF.

The chain recombines TRBV4-2 with TRBJ2-1; D perhaps matches TRBD1 (7 bases). Looked up from germline, CDR1 is LGHNA and CDR2 is YNFKEQ. The CDR3 sequence is 14 residues long. Trimming removed 8 bases at V and 5 bases at J, with 16 bases between. The CDR3 DNA follows: TGTGCCAGCGCGGCCAGGGGGGCCGACAATGAGCAGTTCTTC. Protein: CASAARGADNEQFF.

The rearrangement links TRBV29-1 to TRBJ2-1; 7 nucleotides match TRBD1. Germline V gives CDR1 SQVTM, CDR2 ANQGSEA. The CDR3 totals 14 residues. V was pared by 5 bases and J by 4 bases, with 8 bases of the junction left unmatched. The CDR3, as DNA: TGCAGCGTTTCCCGACAGGGACCATACAATGAGCAGTTCTTC. Its protein product is CSVSRQGPYNEQFF.

The chain is built from TRBV18 and TRBJ1-4; D possibly corresponds to TRBD1 (5 bases). The CDR3 is made up of 13 amino acids. The germline V and J ends were trimmed by 3 bases and 7 bases, with 9 bases remaining between them. Germline V lookup: CDR1 KGHSH, CDR2 LQKENI. CDR3 DNA: TGTGCCAGCTCACCGCAGGGAAGTGAAAAACTGTTTTTT. Encoded protein: CASSPQGSEKLFF.

The chain recombines TRBV18 with TRBJ2-7; D is ambiguous. The germline V and J ends were trimmed by 2 bases and 3 bases, with 8 bases remaining between them. CDR3 length: 13 amino acids. Germline lookup yields CDR1 KGHSH and CDR2 LQKENI. CDR3 sequence reads: CASSPERSYEQYV. Written as DNA, the CDR3 is TGTGCCAGCTCACCAGAGAGAAGCTACGAGCAGTACGTC.

V usage is TRBV30 and J usage is TRBJ2-7, with TRBD1 matching over 9 bases. The length of the CDR3 is 12 residues. Germline CDR1 and CDR2: GTSNPN and SVGIG (reference sequence). Trimming cost V 7 bases and J 7 bases; bases outside gene matches: 8. The CDR3 reads CAFGGTGREQYF. The CDR3 DNA reads as TGTGCCTTTGGGGGGACAGGGCGAGAGCAGTACTTC.

This sequence joins TRBV30 and TRBJ2-7; the D is unclear. Deletions cut 1 base from V and 2 bases from J, with 6 bases between. The germline CDR1 and CDR2 sequences are GTSNPN and SVGIG (reference sequence). There are 12 residues in the CDR3. In DNA, the CDR3 is TGTGCCTGGAGTGACGGTACCTACGAGCAGTACGTC. Amino acid sequence: CAWSDGTYEQYV.

V is TRBV29-1 and J is TRBJ2-1, with D unresolved. V lost 4 bases and J lost 9, with 7 bases in between. CDR1 is SQVTM and CDR2 is ANQGSEA in the germline V gene. The CDR3 has 10 residues. The CDR3 DNA sequence: TGCAGCGTTGGATTGGGTGAGCAGTTCTTC. This encodes CSVGLGEQFF.

This clonotype was detected once. The rearrangement joins TRBV20-1 to TRBJ1-1, with TRBD1 as a possible D gene (6 bases). The CDR3 is 13 amino acids. Germline V lookup: CDR1 DFQATT, CDR2 SNEGSKA (reference sequence). V was shortened by 1 base and J by 4 bases, with 10 bases between the two germline ends. DNA of the CDR3: TGCAGTGCTAGAGTACAGGGAAGCACTGAAGCTTTCTTT. Protein sequence: CSARVQGSTEAFF.

The gene calls are TRBV19 and TRBJ2-5; tentatively, D is TRBD1 or TRBD2 (5 bases each). The ends were cut back, 3 bases at V and 5 bases at J, with 10 bases in the middle. The CDR3 covers 13 residues. In germline, CDR1 is LNHDA, CDR2 SQIVND (reference sequence). In nucleotides, the CDR3 is TGTGCCAGTAGTATGGAAGGGACGGAGACCCAGTACTTC. Amino acid sequence: CASSMEGTETQYF.

The chain couples TRBV20-1 to TRBJ2-7; TRBD2 might be the D (7 bases). The CDR3 is made up of 14 amino acids. V shed 0 bases and J shed 3 bases, with 12 bases lying between them. CDR1 is DFQATT, CDR2 SNEGSKA, per germline (reference sequence). CDR3 nucleotides: TGCAGTGCTAGAGATGGGAGGGGGGGCTACGAGCAGTACGTC. Translated, it gives CSARDGRGGYEQYV.

This chain uses TRBV7-9 with TRBJ2-5, with 7 bases matching TRBD2. The CDR3 consists of 15 residues. Germline lookup yields CDR1 SEHNR and CDR2 FQNEAQ (reference sequence). The V and J ends lost 4 bases and 5 bases, in that order; junction bases with no gene match: 10. This CDR3 reads CASSSGLGGRETQYF. The DNA of the CDR3 is TGTGCCAGCAGCTCGGGTTTGGGAGGGCGCGAGACCCAGTACTTC. Complete variable domain (other parts from reference TRBV7-9 and TRBJ2-5): DTGVSQNPRHKITKRGQNVTFRCDPISEHNRLYWYRQTLGQGPEFLTYFQNEAQLEKSRLLSDRFSAERPKGSFSTLEIQRTEQGDSAMYLCASSSGLGGRETQYFGPGTRLLVL.

The J gene is TRBJ2-3, the V gene TRBV2; 9 nucleotides agree with TRBD1. CDR1 SNHLY and CDR2 FYNNEI come from the germline V gene. J gave up 4 bases and V 7 bases, and 15 bases lay outside the gene matches. The CDR3 runs to 17 residues. CDR3 DNA sequence: TGTGCCAGCAATACGGAAGTCGACAGGGGGACGGCAGATACGCAGTATTTT. Protein product: CASNTEVDRGTADTQYF.

The rearrangement uses TRBV30 and TRBJ2-5; TRBD1 might be the D (5 bases). There are 14 residues in the CDR3. CDR1 is GTSNPN, CDR2 SVGIG, per germline (reference sequence). V was trimmed by 0 bases and J by 7 bases, leaving 15 bases between them. The CDR3 DNA follows: TGTGCCTGGAGTGTGTCAGGGCTGCTGGGGACCCAGTACTTC. Protein sequence: CAWSVSGLLGTQYF.

CDR3 DNA sequence: TGTGCCAGCAGGAGAGGAAATGATGAGCAGTACTTC. Protein sequence: CASRRGNDEQYF. The chain combines TRBV14 with TRBJ2-7; D gene unclear. Looked up from germline, CDR1 is SGHDN and CDR2 is FVKESK. With 6 bases removed from V and 7 bases from J, the gap between germline ends came to 13 bases. This CDR3 is 12 amino acids long.

The rearrangement joins TRBV6-5 to TRBJ1-5; D possibly corresponds to TRBD1 (6 bases). Germline V CDR1 and CDR2: MNHEY, SVGAGI. The CDR3 length is 14 residues. V lost 6 bases to trimming and J lost 6 bases, with 15 bases between them. CDR3 region: CASRGADLFQPQHF. The CDR3 DNA follows: TGTGCCAGCAGGGGGGCTGATCTTTTTCAGCCCCAGCATTTT.

J is TRBJ1-4 and V is TRBV6-5; 8 positions agree with TRBD1. The CDR3 spans 16 residues. CDR1 is MNHEY and CDR2 is SVGAGI in the germline V gene. Unmatched junction bases numbered 5, after V lost 0 bases and J lost 5 bases. Written as DNA, the CDR3 is TGTGCCAGCAGTTACTCGTGGACAGGGCGGAATGAAAAACTGTTTTTT. This translates into CASSYSWTGRNEKLFF.

The chain recombines TRBV2 with TRBJ1-5, with a possible D match to TRBD1 (5 bases). V lost 4 bases and J 5 bases, leaving 9 bases between the germline ends. The CDR3 spans 13 residues. The germline V gene has CDR1 SNHLY and CDR2 FYNNEI. CDR3 residues: CASSARDDQPQHF. CDR3 DNA sequence: TGTGCCAGCAGTGCCAGGGATGATCAGCCCCAGCATTTT. Using reference TRBV2 and TRBJ1-5 for the parts outside the CDR3, the full variable domain is EPEVTQTPSHQVTQMGQEVILRCVPISNHLYFYWYRQILGQKVEFLVSFYNNEISEKSEIFDDQFSVERPDGSNFTLKIRSTKLEDSAMYFCASSARDDQPQHFGDGTRLSIL.